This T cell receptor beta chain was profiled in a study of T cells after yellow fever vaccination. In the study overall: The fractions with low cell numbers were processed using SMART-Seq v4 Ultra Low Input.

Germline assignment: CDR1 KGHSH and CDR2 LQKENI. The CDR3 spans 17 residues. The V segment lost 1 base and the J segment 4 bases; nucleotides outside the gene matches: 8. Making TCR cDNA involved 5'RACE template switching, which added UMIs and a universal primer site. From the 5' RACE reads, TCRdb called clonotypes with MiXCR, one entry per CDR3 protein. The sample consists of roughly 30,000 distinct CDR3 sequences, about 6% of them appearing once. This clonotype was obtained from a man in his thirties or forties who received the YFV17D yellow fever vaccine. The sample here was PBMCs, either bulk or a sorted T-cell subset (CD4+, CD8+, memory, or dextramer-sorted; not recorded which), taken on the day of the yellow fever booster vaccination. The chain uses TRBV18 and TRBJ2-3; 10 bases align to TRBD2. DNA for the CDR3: TGTGCCAGCTCACCACTCCTCGGACTAGCGGAGTCAGATACGCAGTATTTT. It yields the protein CASSPLLGLAESDTQYF.